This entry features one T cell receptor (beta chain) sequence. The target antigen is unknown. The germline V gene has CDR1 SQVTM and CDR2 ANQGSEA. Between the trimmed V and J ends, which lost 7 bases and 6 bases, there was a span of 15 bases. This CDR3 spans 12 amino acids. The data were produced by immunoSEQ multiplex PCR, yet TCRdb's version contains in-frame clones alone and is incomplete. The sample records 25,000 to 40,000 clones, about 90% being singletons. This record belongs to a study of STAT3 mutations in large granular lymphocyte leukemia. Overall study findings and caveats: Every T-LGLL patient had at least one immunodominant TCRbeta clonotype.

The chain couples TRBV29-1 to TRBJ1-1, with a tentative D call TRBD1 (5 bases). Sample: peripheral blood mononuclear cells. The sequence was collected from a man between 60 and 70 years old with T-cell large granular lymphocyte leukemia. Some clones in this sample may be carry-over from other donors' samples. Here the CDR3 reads CSGLQGLPEAFF. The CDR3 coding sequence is TGCAGCGGACTTCAGGGACTCCCTGAAGCTTTCTTT.